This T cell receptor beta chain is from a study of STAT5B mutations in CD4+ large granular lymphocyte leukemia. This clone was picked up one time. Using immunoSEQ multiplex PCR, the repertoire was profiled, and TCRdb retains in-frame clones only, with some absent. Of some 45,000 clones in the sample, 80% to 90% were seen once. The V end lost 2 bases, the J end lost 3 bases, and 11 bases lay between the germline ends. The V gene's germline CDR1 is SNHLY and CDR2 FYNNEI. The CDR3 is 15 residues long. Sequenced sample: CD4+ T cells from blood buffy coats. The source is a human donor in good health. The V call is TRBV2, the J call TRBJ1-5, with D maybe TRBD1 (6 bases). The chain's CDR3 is CASSEQQGHNQPQHF. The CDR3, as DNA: TGTGCCAGCAGTGAACAACAGGGCCACAATCAGCCCCAGCATTTT.